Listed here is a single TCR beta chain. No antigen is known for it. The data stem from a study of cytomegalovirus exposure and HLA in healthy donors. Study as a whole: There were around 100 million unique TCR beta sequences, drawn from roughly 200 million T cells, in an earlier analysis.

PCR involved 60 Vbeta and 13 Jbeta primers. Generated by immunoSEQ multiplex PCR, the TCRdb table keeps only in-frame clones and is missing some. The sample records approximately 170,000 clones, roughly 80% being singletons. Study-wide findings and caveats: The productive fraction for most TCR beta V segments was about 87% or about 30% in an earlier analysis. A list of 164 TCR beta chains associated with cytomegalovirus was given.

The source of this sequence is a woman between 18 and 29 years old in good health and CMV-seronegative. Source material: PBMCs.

The CDR3 reads CASSEVLAGGPVQYF. The CDR3 nucleotides read TGTGCCAGCAGTGAAGTTCTAGCGGGAGGGCCAGTGCAGTACTTC. This chain links TRBV6-1 with TRBJ2-7, with 12 positions matching TRBD2. The CDR3 contains 15 residues. Germline trimming cut 1 base from V and 9 bases from J; bases unmatched to any gene: 7. The germline CDR1 and CDR2 sequences are MNHNS and SASEGT.